This T cell receptor (beta chain) was identified in a study of blood T cell repertoires in COVID-19. Trimming cost V 3 bases and J 0 bases, with 9 bases left between them. This CDR3 has 16 residues. Germline V CDR1 and CDR2: LGHNA, YNFKEQ. Per the original methods: Estimation of nucleated cell counts was performed using reference gene primer amplification. Repertoires were generated with immunoSEQ multiplex PCR, while TCRdb's copy carries only in-frame clones and drops some. V and J calls and clone size are given by that table; D and trimming were obtained from the DNA. Of about 350,000 clones in the sample, 88% are singletons; the top ten hold about 0.94%. Study members were between about 18 and 95 years old and lived in 24 US regions.

The clonotype was recovered from a woman between 25 and 40 years old who had been exposed to COVID-19. V gene TRBV4-2 combines with J gene TRBJ1-6; possibly TRBD1 for D (5 bases). The sequenced sample was PBMCs or T cells enriched from blood (not recorded which). CDR3 in amino acids: CASSQDTSSYNSPLHF. The CDR3 DNA reads as TGTGCCAGCAGCCAGGACACGAGCTCCTATAATTCACCCCTCCACTTT.